The present TCR beta chain was sequenced within a study of T-cell reconstitution after alpha-beta-depleted transplantation in children. This clonotype was counted ten times or more. Its specificity is unknown. General study findings and limits: Expanded graft clones numbering several hundred reportedly gave rise to alpha-beta T cells about two months after transplant. Surviving recipient T cells and thymic progenitors accounted for the high day-60 TCRbeta diversity observed in some patients. T-cell numbers and diversity, one year after transplant, stemmed largely from T cells that were newly produced.

Preparation of the TCRbeta library was carried out with unique molecular identifiers. TCRdb reprocessed the PCR reads via MiXCR and lists one record per CDR3 protein. Counted here are about 600,000 distinct CDR3 sequences, roughly 24% occurring once; the ten biggest clones make up 11% to 15%. The CDR3 is 14 amino acids. CDR1 and CDR2 (germline): LGHNT, FRNRAP. V lost 5 bases, J lost 5 bases, and 8 bases stayed unmatched. This TCR derives from a boy under two years old who had a stem cell transplant for acute myeloid leukemia, so the T cells may come from the graft donor. The sequencing used PBMCs, mostly from graft donor cells, collected 360 days after TCRalphabeta/CD19-depleted stem cell transplant. This sequence joins TRBV12-5 and TRBJ2-7; 8 nucleotides agree with TRBD1. Here the CDR3 reads CASGGRGLYDEQYF. The CDR3 coding sequence is TGTGCTAGTGGTGGCAGGGGGCTGTACGACGAGCAGTACTTC.